This T cell receptor (beta chain) was captured in a study of early T cells in non-severe SARS-CoV-2 infection. Whole-study context: Sequencing targeted bulk RNA from unsorted whole blood, leaving chains unpaired.

Trimming stripped 0 bases from V and 9 bases from J, with 12 bases between. The CDR3 is made up of 13 amino acids. The germline V gene has CDR1 SGHKS and CDR2 YYEKEE (reference sequence). TCRdb redid the calling of the 5' RACE reads with MiXCR, one entry per CDR3 protein. There are 85,000 to 90,000 distinct CDR3 sequences in the sample; approximately 15% occur only once, and 0.5% to 0.75% lies in the top ten. The source of this sequence is an adult who was a healthcare worker with PCR-confirmed SARS-CoV-2 infection or an uninfected control (not recorded which). The sample taken for sequencing was whole blood. The V and J genes are TRBV5-5 and TRBJ1-2, with D hard to call. The CDR3 sequence: CASSLAGKERYTF. CDR3 DNA sequence: TGTGCCAGCAGCTTGGCAGGCAAGGAGCGCTACACCTTC.